A single sample gave rise to the 13 T cell receptor beta chains below, sequenced in a study of cytomegalovirus exposure and HLA in healthy donors. The primer mix had 60 Vbeta and 13 Jbeta primers. The method was immunoSEQ multiplex PCR; TCRdb's version includes in-frame clones alone and lacks a portion of them. There are 160,000 or so clones in the sample; roughly 80% occur only once, and 1.3% lies in the top ten. The specimen sequenced was PBMCs. These receptor sequences come from a man in his fifties in good health and CMV-seropositive.

The chain carries TRBV9 and TRBJ2-5; TRBD1 matches at 9 bases. The CDR3 sequence is 16 residues long. The V and J ends lost 4 bases and 4 bases, in that order; junction bases with no gene match: 11. CDR1 and CDR2 (germline): SGDLS, YYNGEE. The CDR3 nucleotides read TGTGCCAGCAGCCGGATTACAGGGGGCCCGGGAGAGACCCAGTACTTC. Its translation: CASSRITGGPGETQYF.

The chain links TRBV2 to TRBJ2-1; TRBD2 matches 14 bases. V lost 6 bases, J lost 1 base, and 8 bases stayed unmatched. Germline assignment: CDR1 SNHLY and CDR2 FYNNEI. The CDR3 sequence is 18 residues long. In nucleotides, the CDR3 is TGTGCCAGCAGAGCCGGGACTAGCGGGAGTTTATCCTACAATGAGCAGTTCTTC. Translating gives CASRAGTSGSLSYNEQFF.

The V and J genes are TRBV7-3 and TRBJ1-2; a weak D match, TRBD1 (5 bases). The ends were cut back, 7 bases at V and 4 bases at J, with 19 bases in the middle. The CDR3 is 15 amino acids. The V gene's germline CDR1 is SGHTA and CDR2 FQGTGA. In DNA form, the CDR3 reads TGTGCCAGCATCCCACAGGTGCTTATTTCCTATGGCTACACCTTC. Its translation is CASIPQVLISYGYTF.

The V gene is TRBV28, the J gene TRBJ1-2; D possibly corresponds to TRBD1 (5 bases). Trimming cost V 7 bases and J 3 bases, with 18 bases left between them. The length of the CDR3 is 15 residues. Per the germline V gene, CDR1 is MDHEN and CDR2 is SYDVKM. In DNA form, the CDR3 reads TGTGCCAGCATCACGGGGGGTGCGGTGGACTATGGCTACACCTTC. This sequence encodes CASITGGAVDYGYTF.

The chain recombines TRBV15 with TRBJ2-7; TRBD1 matches at 9 bases. Germline loops: CDR1 LNHNV, CDR2 YYDKDF (reference sequence). The trim removed 3 bases at V and 7 bases at J, leaving 7 bases unmatched. This CDR3 region has 14 residues. The DNA of the CDR3 is TGTGCCACCAGCAGGGACAGGGGAGCAGAAGAGCAGTACTTC. Amino acids: CATSRDRGAEEQYF.

This clone was seen a handful of times. At one boundary the junction diverges from the germline segment, which might be a read error. The rearrangement joins TRBV5-6 to TRBJ2-1; D may be TRBD1 or TRBD2 (5 bases each). This CDR3 has 13 amino acids. CDR1 is SGHDT and CDR2 is YYEEEE in the germline V gene. CDR3 loop: CASTLRGYNEQFF. The CDR3 nucleotides read TGTGCCAGCACCTTGAGGGGTTACAATGAGCAGTTCTTC.

The rearrangement uses TRBV29-1 and TRBJ2-3, with 9 positions matching TRBD2. CDR1 and CDR2 (germline): SQVTM, ANQGSEA. Trimming took 0 bases from V and 6 from J; bases not matched to a gene: 16. This CDR3 has 18 amino acids. As DNA, the CDR3 is TGCAGCGTTGAAGACAGGAAGCGACTTGGGACTAGCCAGGATACGCAGTATTTT. This gives the protein CSVEDRKRLGTSQDTQYF.

The J gene is TRBJ2-2, the V gene TRBV5-4, with a tentative D call TRBD1 (6 bases). The germline V gene has CDR1 SGHNT and CDR2 YYREEE (reference sequence). V was cut by 3 bases and J by 1 base, with 10 bases left in between. This CDR3 is built from 15 residues. This chain's CDR3 is CASSSGTKNTGELFF. The CDR3, as DNA: TGTGCCAGCAGCTCCGGGACAAAGAACACCGGGGAGCTGTTTTTT.

The chain carries TRBV28 and TRBJ1-2; D is possibly TRBD1 (6 bases). The CDR3 is made up of 13 amino acids. With 5 bases removed from V and 3 bases from J, the gap between germline ends came to 10 bases. The V gene's germline CDR1 is MDHEN and CDR2 SYDVKM. The CDR3 region is CASSGGADYGYTF. The CDR3 nucleotides read TGTGCCAGCAGTGGGGGGGCGGACTATGGCTACACCTTC.

This clone came up a few times. The chain links TRBV5-1 to TRBJ1-1; maybe TRBD1 (5 bases). The length of the CDR3 is 13 residues. V lost 5 bases to trimming and J lost 1 base, with 9 bases between them. In germline, CDR1 is SGHRS, CDR2 YFSETQ. CDR3 amino acids: CASSPTGNTEAFF. For the CDR3, the DNA is TGCGCCAGCAGTCCTACAGGGAACACTGAAGCTTTCTTT. Looking up the rest from reference TRBV5-1 and TRBJ1-1 gives the full variable domain: KAGVTQTPRYLIKTRGQQVTLSCSPISGHRSVSWYQQTPGQGLQFLFEYFSETQRNKGNFPGRFSGRQFSNSRSEMNVSTLELGDSALYLCASSPTGNTEAFFGQGTRLTVV.

This chain links TRBV23-1 with TRBJ1-6; 8 bases match TRBD1. TRBV23-1 is treated as an ORF (open reading frame) with a function not yet certain. The CDR3 has 13 amino acids. With 7 bases clipped from V and 7 bases from J, the junction kept 3 bases outside the gene matches. Here the CDR3 reads CASTGQDNSPLHF. CDR3 DNA: TGCGCCAGCACGGGACAGGACAATTCACCCCTCCACTTT.

The gene calls are TRBV7-6 and TRBJ2-6, with D unclear. Trimming removed 5 bases from V and 0 bases from J, with 8 bases in between. In germline, CDR1 is SGHVS, CDR2 FNYEAQ. The CDR3 spans 15 residues. The CDR3 spells CASSLSFSGANVLTF. The DNA of the CDR3 is TGTGCCAGCAGCCTTTCTTTCTCTGGGGCCAACGTCCTGACTTTC.

The chain has TRBV5-1 and TRBJ2-5, with TRBD2 matching over 10 bases. CDR1 is SGHRS, CDR2 YFSETQ, per germline. This CDR3 region has 16 residues. V was clipped by 0 bases and J by 5 bases; unmatched bases: 7. The CDR3 DNA reads TGCGCCAGCAGCTTGGCCCTAGCGGGAGCGGGTGAGACCCAGTACTTC. This encodes CASSLALAGAGETQYF.